This T cell receptor (beta chain) was observed in a study of early stage breast cancer tumors. Findings and caveats of the study: Unsorted bulk genomic DNA sequencing lacked pairing and functional marker data. In 14 of 16 patients, blood comparison separated tumor from normal breast.

As for this clone: Its antigen is as yet unknown.

Germline trimming cut 4 bases from V and 7 bases from J; bases unmatched to any gene: 5. The germline V gene has CDR1 SGHNT and CDR2 YYREEE (reference sequence). The CDR3 runs to 13 residues. Sequenced by immunoSEQ multiplex PCR; TCRdb stores in-frame clones only, minus some. This table has tens of thousands of clones, approximately 79% appearing once. The sequencing sample was made of blood. The gene calls are TRBV5-4 and TRBJ1-1; 9 nucleotides agree with TRBD1. This TCR derives from a person aged 55 to 69 with breast cancer. The CDR3 coding sequence is TGTGCCAGCAGCCGGGGGGACAGGGATGAAGCTTTCTTT. Its translation is CASSRGDRDEAFF.